The clone carrying this TCR beta chain has more than one count but fewer than ten. Its cognate antigen is unknown. This sample is drawn from a study of cytomegalovirus exposure and HLA in healthy donors. Study results and caveats: A later analysis by the authors found several of the most significant clusters apparently linked to common viral pathogens. Reportedly, TCR beta sequences accurately predicted HLA-A and HLA-B alleles in most subjects. The authors assumed roughly uniform sequencing depth across donors for presence/absence analyses.

Vbeta (60) and Jbeta (13) primers were used in the PCR. TCRdb keeps only in-frame clones here, not all; method: immunoSEQ multiplex PCR. Here the sample spans fewer than 40,000 clones, roughly 69% being singletons. Trimming left V 2 bases short and J 5 bases short, with 5 bases between. Germline CDR1 and CDR2: ENHRY and SYGVKD. This CDR3 has 12 residues. Among the donors, all were healthy bone marrow donors. J is TRBJ2-3 and V is TRBV10-3, with D possibly being TRBD2 (5 bases). Material for sequencing was PBMCs. This TCR derives from a man between 50 and 59 years old in good health and CMV-seropositive. DNA of the CDR3: TGTGCCATCAGTGAGGGGAGAGATACGCAGTATTTT. As protein: CAISEGRDTQYF.